A single sample gave rise to the 31 T cell receptor beta chains below, sequenced in a study of blood T cell repertoires in COVID-19. The assay was immunoSEQ multiplex PCR, and TCRdb's table has in-frame clones only and misses some. This table has 120,000 to 150,000 clones, roughly four fifths appearing once. The sample consisted of peripheral blood. These receptors were collected from a human donor with acute or convalescent COVID-19. The donor label of this sample is uncertain.

V is TRBV5-1 and J is TRBJ1-5, with D unresolved. Trimming removed 3 bases at V and 6 bases at J, with 10 bases between. Germline lookup yields CDR1 SGHRS and CDR2 YFSETQ. The CDR3 has 13 amino acids. The CDR3 sequence: CASSSEGGQPQHF. The DNA for the CDR3 is TGCGCCAGCAGCTCGGAGGGCGGTCAGCCCCAGCATTTT.

The V call is TRBV20-1, the J call TRBJ1-2, with unresolved D. Trimming stripped 4 bases from V and 3 bases from J, with 6 bases between. From germline, CDR1 is DFQATT and CDR2 SNEGSKA (reference sequence). The CDR3 is 11 residues long. CDR3: CSAMRDYGYTF. DNA for the CDR3: TGCAGTGCTATGAGGGACTATGGCTACACCTTC.

This rearrangement joins TRBV20-1 to TRBJ2-1, with a tentative D call TRBD1 (5 bases). The CDR3 runs to 14 residues. In germline, CDR1 is DFQATT, CDR2 SNEGSKA (reference sequence). The V end lost 3 bases, the J end lost 6 bases, and 15 bases lay between the germline ends. CDR3 loop: CSASTTRQGNEQFF. The CDR3 DNA reads as TGCAGTGCTAGTACGACCCGGCAGGGCAATGAGCAGTTCTTC.

The chain is built from TRBV19 and TRBJ1-1; 7 positions agree with TRBD1. The CDR3 is made up of 13 amino acids. Germline V gene data show CDR1 as LNHDA and CDR2 as SQIVND (reference sequence). Trimming at V came to 6 bases and at J to 6 bases, leaving 7 bases not matched to a gene. CDR3: CASRDRVFAEAFF. Written as DNA, the CDR3 is TGTGCCAGTAGAGACAGGGTCTTCGCTGAAGCTTTCTTT.

A few counts support this clone. This sequence joins TRBV27 and TRBJ1-2; 7 nucleotides line up with TRBD1. V lost 5 bases, J lost 4 bases, and 16 bases stayed unmatched. This CDR3 comprises 17 residues. From germline, CDR1 is MNHEY and CDR2 SMNVEV (reference sequence). The CDR3 spells CASSLRGDSFPPYGYTF. As DNA, the CDR3 is TGTGCCAGCAGTCTAAGGGGGGACAGCTTTCCACCCTATGGCTACACCTTC.

The chain links TRBV7-9 to TRBJ2-5, with 12 bases identical to TRBD1. The CDR3 spans 15 residues. V was clipped by 1 base and J by 5 bases; unmatched bases: 2. Looked up from germline, CDR1 is SEHNR and CDR2 is FQNEAQ (reference sequence). For the CDR3, the DNA is TGTGCCAGCAGCTTAGAGGGACAGGGGGCGGAGACCCAGTACTTC. This gives the protein CASSLEGQGAETQYF.

In its sample, this clone was seen once. The chain carries TRBV27 and TRBJ1-5; 8 positions agree with TRBD1. The CDR3 length is 13 residues. The J segment lost 4 bases and the V segment lost 4 bases, leaving 0 bases of the junction unmatched. Germline V gene lookup returns CDR1 MNHEY and CDR2 SMNVEV (reference sequence). The CDR3 bases are TGTGCCAGCAGTTACAGGGGGAATCAGCCCCAGCATTTT. This gives the protein CASSYRGNQPQHF.

This chain joins TRBV19 and TRBJ1-6, with 7 bases aligning to TRBD1. The V gene's germline CDR1 is LNHDA and CDR2 SQIVND (reference sequence). Germline trimming cut 4 bases from V and 7 bases from J; bases unmatched to any gene: 1. The CDR3 contains 13 residues. CDR3 protein: CASSTDRNSPLHF. The DNA of the CDR3 is TGTGCCAGTAGTACGGACAGGAATTCACCCCTCCACTTT.

The CDR3 DNA follows: TGCAGCGCCAATACAGGGGCCACCCAAAAACTGTTTTTT. It yields the protein CSANTGATQKLFF. The V gene is TRBV29-1, the J gene TRBJ1-4, with 7 bases identical to TRBD1. This CDR3 spans 13 amino acids. The V gene's germline CDR1 is SQVTM and CDR2 ANQGSEA. V shed 7 bases and J 9 bases; nucleotides not matched to a gene: 11.

The chain has TRBV5-1 and TRBJ1-4; TRBD1 is a possible D gene (5 bases). V was pared by 0 bases and J by 8 bases, with 17 bases between. Germline CDR1 SGHRS, CDR2 YFSETQ. This CDR3 is 16 amino acids long. This CDR3 is CASSLDLGQGREKLFF. The CDR3 coding sequence is TGCGCCAGCAGCTTGGACTTGGGCCAGGGTCGCGAAAAACTGTTTTTT. Variable domain in full (rest from reference TRBV5-1 and TRBJ1-4): KAGVTQTPRYLIKTRGQQVTLSCSPISGHRSVSWYQQTPGQGLQFLFEYFSETQRNKGNFPGRFSGRQFSNSRSEMNVSTLELGDSALYLCASSLDLGQGREKLFFGSGTQLSVL.

The V call is TRBV4-1, the J call TRBJ1-5; unclear D gene. This CDR3 region has 16 residues. Trimming cost V 4 bases and J 1 base, with 14 bases left between them. Germline-derived CDR1 and CDR2 are MGHRA and YSYEKL. In nucleotides, the CDR3 is TGCGCCAGCAGCCCCCAGGTTACTGGAAGCAATCAGCCCCAGCATTTT. Translating it yields CASSPQVTGSNQPQHF.

The chain carries TRBV19 and TRBJ2-7; 12 bases align to TRBD1. Germline trimming cut 5 bases from V and 0 bases from J; bases unmatched to any gene: 11. The CDR3 is 18 residues long. Germline CDR1 is LNHDA and CDR2 is SQIVND (reference sequence). This CDR3 reads CASSAGTGGRSSSYEQYF. The CDR3 nucleotides are TGTGCCAGTAGTGCCGGGACAGGGGGCCGTTCAAGCTCCTACGAGCAGTACTTC.

The rearrangement joins TRBV12-3 or TRBV12-4 to TRBJ2-4; possible D gene TRBD1, 5 bases. V was clipped by 6 bases and J by 6 bases, with 12 bases between them. The CDR3 sequence is 13 residues long. CDR3: CASSRDSRNIQYF. In nucleotides, the CDR3 is TGTGCCAGCAGCCGTGACAGCCGAAACATTCAGTACTTC.

V gene TRBV3-1 (or the pseudogene TRBV3-2) combines with J gene TRBJ1-1, with D possibly being TRBD1 (6 bases). CDR1 LGHDT and CDR2 YNNKEL come from the germline V gene (reference sequence). This CDR3 has 14 residues. Trimming stripped 4 bases from V and 4 bases from J, with 13 bases between. CDR3 in DNA: TGTGCCAGCAGCCGACTAACAGGGAGCACTGAAGCTTTCTTT. It encodes CASSRLTGSTEAFF.

As regards this clone: This sequence may be a read error, since a much larger clone differs from it by one base. J is TRBJ1-2 and V is TRBV9; TRBD1 might be the D (5 bases). CDR3 length: 13 residues. Deletions cut 0 bases from V and 4 bases from J, with 7 bases between. Germline V CDR1 and CDR2: SGDLS, YYNGEE. CDR3 bases: TGTGCCAGCAGCGTAGAAGGGGTCTATGGCTACACCTTC. As protein: CASSVEGVYGYTF.

V usage is TRBV10-3 and J usage is TRBJ1-6, with D possibly matching TRBD1 (5 bases). This CDR3 has 15 amino acids. Between the trimmed V and J ends, which lost 1 base and 7 bases, there was a span of 11 bases. Per the germline V gene, CDR1 is ENHRY and CDR2 is SYGVKD. In DNA, the CDR3 is TGTGCCATCAGTGAGTTAGGGGCTTTCAATTCACCCCTCCACTTT. Translated, it gives CAISELGAFNSPLHF.

This clone showed up just a few times. This chain connects TRBV5-1 to TRBJ2-7, with 12 bases lining up with TRBD2. Germline-derived CDR1 and CDR2 are SGHRS and YFSETQ. The CDR3 has 14 residues. The ends lost 5 bases at V and 2 bases at J; junction bases unmatched: 2. Written as DNA, the CDR3 is TGCGCCAGCAGACTAGCGGGGGGAACCTACGAGCAGTACTTC. Amino acid sequence: CASRLAGGTYEQYF.

This chain links TRBV2 with TRBJ1-2; possible D gene TRBD1, 5 bases. Trimming pared 6 bases from V and 1 base from J, leaving 15 bases between. This CDR3 region has 15 residues. Germline V gene lookup returns CDR1 SNHLY and CDR2 FYNNEI. DNA for the CDR3: TGTGCCAGCAGACCTAGGCAGGGCAATAACTATGGCTACACCTTC. Encoded protein: CASRPRQGNNYGYTF.

The chain carries TRBV15 and TRBJ2-3; 8 bases match TRBD2. This CDR3 region has 14 residues. V was clipped by 5 bases and J by 7 bases; unmatched bases: 8. Per germline, CDR1 LNHNV and CDR2 YYDKDF (reference sequence). CDR3 DNA sequence: TGTGCCACCAGCCCCCGACTAGCGCCTAATACGCAGTATTTT. Protein: CATSPRLAPNTQYF.

V usage is TRBV5-8 and J usage is TRBJ1-4, with 7 positions matching TRBD1. The germline V gene has CDR1 SGHTS and CDR2 YDEGEE. The V segment lost 4 bases and the J segment 0 bases; nucleotides outside the gene matches: 9. This CDR3 spans 17 amino acids. CDR3 sequence: CASSQWTGSTTNEKLFF. In nucleotides, the CDR3 is TGTGCCAGCAGCCAATGGACAGGTTCGACAACTAATGAAAAACTGTTTTTT.

The chain employs TRBV6-5 and TRBJ2-2, with 14 bases identical to TRBD2. Germline CDR1 MNHEY, CDR2 SVGAGI. The J segment lost 6 bases and the V segment lost 6 bases, leaving 3 bases of the junction unmatched. The CDR3 consists of 15 residues. The CDR3 sequence is CASSPGLAGAGELFF. In DNA form, the CDR3 reads TGTGCCAGCAGCCCGGGACTAGCGGGGGCCGGGGAGCTGTTTTTT.

The V gene is TRBV3-1 (or the pseudogene TRBV3-2), the J gene TRBJ2-2; possibly TRBD1 for D (7 bases). The CDR3 consists of 13 residues. CDR1 LGHDT and CDR2 YNNKEL come from the germline V gene (reference sequence). V was pared by 1 base and J by 14 bases, with 14 bases between. The CDR3 nucleotides are TGTGCCAGCAGCCAAGGCGGGGACAGACGCCTGTTTTTT. It translates to CASSQGGDRRLFF.

The chain links TRBV4-2 to TRBJ1-6; TRBD1 is a possible D gene (5 bases). CDR3 length equals 17 residues. Germline values: CDR1 LGHNA, CDR2 YNFKEQ. V was shortened by 0 bases and J by 5 bases, with 14 bases between the two germline ends. CDR3 sequence: CASSQDRGFGDNSPLHF. As DNA, the CDR3 is TGTGCCAGCAGCCAAGATAGGGGATTTGGGGATAATTCACCCCTCCACTTT.

The V and J genes are TRBV3-1 (or the pseudogene TRBV3-2) and TRBJ2-3; the D gene is possibly TRBD1 (6 bases). The CDR3 spans 14 residues. The germline CDR1 and CDR2 sequences are LGHDT and YNNKEL (reference sequence). The germline V and J ends were trimmed by 4 bases and 4 bases, with 12 bases remaining between them. Here the CDR3 DNA reads TGTGCCAGCAGCCGGACAGTTTTGGCAGATACGCAGTATTTT. Protein product: CASSRTVLADTQYF.

The chain recombines TRBV10-3 with TRBJ1-5; D not certain. Trimming removed 3 bases at V and 8 bases at J, with 8 bases between. The CDR3 runs 12 residues. Looked up from germline, CDR1 is ENHRY and CDR2 is SYGVKD. DNA for the CDR3: TGTGCCATCAGTGAAAGTAGTGAGCCCCAGCATTTT. Translating it yields CAISESSEPQHF.

The rearrangement uses TRBV5-4 and TRBJ2-5; the D gene is possibly TRBD1 (6 bases). Germline-derived CDR1 and CDR2 are SGHNT and YYREEE (reference sequence). The germline V and J ends were trimmed by 4 bases and 7 bases, with 17 bases remaining between them. CDR3 length equals 14 residues. The CDR3 region is CASSLEGVPGTQYF. The CDR3 DNA sequence: TGTGCCAGCAGCCTCGAGGGGGTTCCAGGGACCCAGTACTTC.

The rearrangement links TRBV7-9 to TRBJ2-7, with D possibly being TRBD1 (6 bases). CDR3 size: 15 residues. The V gene's germline CDR1 is SEHNR and CDR2 FQNEAQ (reference sequence). Trimming shortened V by 1 base and J by 2 bases, and 12 bases separated the two germline ends. CDR3 nucleotides: TGTGCCAGCAGCTTAGGGGGGACACCACCCTACGAGCAGTACTTC. This codes for CASSLGGTPPYEQYF.

This rearrangement joins TRBV6-2 or TRBV6-3 to TRBJ1-2; a possible D gene is TRBD1 (5 bases). CDR1 and CDR2 from the germline V gene are MNHEY and SVGEGT. V lost 0 bases and J lost 7, with 9 bases in between. The CDR3 loop spans 13 amino acids. The CDR3 DNA reads TGTGCCAGCAGTTACTCGACAGAACGTGGCTACACCTTC. Amino acid sequence: CASSYSTERGYTF.

The V gene is TRBV5-4, the J gene TRBJ2-3, with a tentative D call TRBD2 (6 bases). The CDR3 covers 15 residues. Trimming shortened V by 2 bases and J by 0 bases, and 10 bases separated the two germline ends. Per germline, CDR1 SGHNT and CDR2 YYREEE (reference sequence). The CDR3 loop reads CASSLPEGSTDTQYF. DNA of the CDR3: TGTGCCAGCAGCTTACCGGAGGGGAGCACAGATACGCAGTATTTT.

This sequence joins TRBV2 and TRBJ1-3; D not certain. V gave up 6 bases and J gave up 2 bases, with 11 bases separating them. Germline lookup yields CDR1 SNHLY and CDR2 FYNNEI. This CDR3 has 14 amino acids. CDR3 in amino acids: CASRALGAGNTIYF. In DNA, the CDR3 is TGTGCCAGCAGGGCCCTAGGTGCTGGAAACACCATATATTTT.

The rearrangement joins TRBV27 to TRBJ2-3; tentatively, D is TRBD2 (5 bases). The ends were cut back, 8 bases at V and 0 bases at J, with 15 bases in the middle. The CDR3 runs to 15 residues. In germline, CDR1 is MNHEY, CDR2 SMNVEV (reference sequence). The CDR3 reads CASCEAVASTDTQYF. The CDR3 DNA sequence: TGTGCCAGCTGCGAAGCGGTGGCGAGCACAGATACGCAGTATTTT.